One sample yielded the 10 T cell receptor beta chains listed below, sequenced in a study of T cells in Graves' hyperthyroidism and ophthalmopathy. Researchers amplified the TCR beta CDR3 regions from RNA transcripts. Initially, a first-round RT-PCR of the TCR CDR3 employed the HTBI primer set. TCRdb redid the calling of the multiplex PCR reads with MiXCR, one entry per CDR3 protein. The sample has about 540,000 distinct CDR3 sequences; around 42% are singletons. Sequencing was carried out using peripheral blood or thyroid tissue (not recorded which). These TCRs come from a young woman with Graves' hyperthyroidism.

This clonotype came up many times. The chain employs TRBV19 and TRBJ1-1; D not resolved. The V end lost 1 base, the J end lost 5 bases, and 14 bases lay between the germline ends. The V gene's germline CDR1 is LNHDA and CDR2 SQIVND (reference sequence). This CDR3 region has 15 residues. The CDR3, as DNA: TGTGCCAGTAGTATAGTCCCGGCCGGCAATACTGAAGCTTTCTTT. Protein: CASSIVPAGNTEAFF.

The chain uses TRBV10-3 and TRBJ2-1, with 7 bases lining up with TRBD2. The CDR3 spans 15 residues. V trimming: 10 bases; J trimming: 0 bases; junction bases outside the gene matches: 9. Germline V gene data show CDR1 as ENHRY and CDR2 as SYGVKD. DNA for the CDR3: TGTGCCACCGGAGGGAAGCGGGGCTCCTACAATGAGCAGTTCTTC. Amino acids: CATGGKRGSYNEQFF.

This clonotype was counted at least ten times. This chain links TRBV12-3 or TRBV12-4 with TRBJ1-5, with D tentatively TRBD1 (5 bases). V was clipped by 5 bases and J by 3 bases, with 8 bases between them. This CDR3 contains 13 residues. In DNA form, the CDR3 reads TGTGCCAGCAGTCGGGGCAACAATCAGCCCCAGCATTTT. It is translated as CASSRGNNQPQHF.

Ten or more counts support this clonotype. This chain joins TRBV4-1 and TRBJ1-2, with a possible D match to TRBD1 (6 bases). CDR3 length: 16 amino acids. Trimming pared 0 bases from V and 8 bases from J, leaving 19 bases between. Germline CDR1 is MGHRA and CDR2 is YSYEKL. The CDR3 sequence: CASSQDGSGGALGYTF. The CDR3 coding sequence is TGCGCCAGCAGCCAAGATGGGTCTGGGGGGGCGCTGGGCTACACCTTC.

This clonotype was seen repeatedly, ten times or more. The chain uses TRBV6-1 and TRBJ2-6; 7 nucleotides line up with TRBD1. V trimming: 7 bases; J trimming: 6 bases; junction bases outside the gene matches: 12. This CDR3 has 16 amino acids. Germline V gene data show CDR1 as MNHNS and CDR2 as SASEGT. CDR3 nucleotide sequence: TGTGCCAGCACCATGGGACAGCTTCTTGAGGCCAACGTCCTGACTTTC. This encodes CASTMGQLLEANVLTF.

With regard to this clonotype: A much larger clone differs by one base, so this may be a read error. Here the CDR3 reads CASSQTLTEYYRRYIF. The DNA for the CDR3 is TGTGCCAGCAGCCAAACCCTGACAGAATACTATCGGCGCTACATCTTC. The chain joins TRBV16 to TRBJ1-2; the D gene is possibly TRBD1 (5 bases). Germline CDR1 reads KGHSY; CDR2 reads FQNENV. The CDR3 is 16 residues long.

The chain employs TRBV10-3 and TRBJ1-6; maybe TRBD1 (6 bases). Germline V gives CDR1 ENHRY, CDR2 SYGVKD. The V end lost 3 bases, the J end lost 6 bases, and 24 bases lay between the germline ends. The CDR3 covers 19 residues. CDR3 sequence (DNA): TGTGCCATCAGTGAACCCAACGAGATGGGGGGCGGTGGTAATTCACCCCTCCACTTT. Amino acid sequence: CAISEPNEMGGGGNSPLHF.

This clonotype was found many times. This rearrangement joins TRBV5-8 to TRBJ2-5; maybe TRBD1 (6 bases). CDR3 size: 15 residues. Germline V gives CDR1 SGHTS, CDR2 YDEGEE. The ends were cut back, 3 bases at V and 5 bases at J, with 17 bases in the middle. The CDR3 DNA reads as TGTGCCAGCAGCTCGCCTAGGGAAGGGGGTGAGACCCAGTACTTC. Translated, it gives CASSSPREGGETQYF.

This clonotype was found many times. This chain's CDR3 is CASSILGQGEPTNYGYTF. The CDR3 bases are TGTGCCAGCAGCATCCTGGGACAGGGGGAGCCTACTAACTATGGCTACACCTTC. The rearrangement uses TRBV13 and TRBJ1-2; 11 positions match TRBD1. This CDR3 comprises 18 residues. CDR1 PRHDT and CDR2 FYEKMQ come from the germline V gene (reference sequence). J was trimmed by 0 bases and V by 5 bases; bases with no gene match: 11.

About this clonotype itself: A much larger clone is a single base away; this may be a read error. This chain uses TRBV7-8 with TRBJ2-7, with D perhaps TRBD1 (6 bases). Germline assignment: CDR1 SGHVS and CDR2 FQNEAQ. The CDR3 runs 13 residues. The CDR3 nucleotides are TGCGCCGGCAGCTCCGGACAGCATAGGGAGCAGTACTTC. It translates to CAGSSGQHREQYF.